The clone carrying this T cell receptor beta chain was recorded a few times. The antigen is unknown. The data originate from a study of T cell responses to AZD1222 COVID-19 vaccine. Study outcomes and limitations: Spike-specific TCR breadth and depth were elevated following two AZD1222 doses.

Some clones are missing from TCRdb's copy, which holds only in-frame ones; the method was immunoSEQ multiplex PCR. This sample yields around 180,000 clones, of which about nine tenths are seen a single time; approximately 2.8% belongs to the top ten. Germline CDR1 is LNHNV and CDR2 is YYDKDF (reference sequence). Trimming took off 2 bases at V and 0 bases at J, with 5 bases between the two ends. This CDR3 has 14 amino acids. This chain joins TRBV15 and TRBJ2-4; no clear D. Source: peripheral blood, taken on day 0 of AZD1222 vaccination. This sequence originates from an adult in good health. DNA of the CDR3: TGTGCCACCAGCAGACAGGCAGCCAAAAACATTCAGTACTTC. This sequence encodes CATSRQAAKNIQYF.